This TCR beta chain emerged from a study of cytomegalovirus exposure and HLA in healthy donors. Whole-study results and caveats: Reports described diagnosis of cytomegalovirus status by the classifier as highly specific and sensitive. The study flagged roughly 150 TCR beta chains as cytomegalovirus-associated.

13 Jbeta primers and 60 Vbeta primers were used for the PCR. The method was immunoSEQ multiplex PCR; TCRdb's version includes in-frame clones alone and lacks a portion of them. Of over 100,000 clones listed, 78% are singletons. The germline V gene encodes CDR1 SGHVS and CDR2 FQNEAQ. This CDR3 spans 10 amino acids. V was trimmed by 10 bases and J by 8 bases, leaving 11 bases between them. Concerning this clone itself: Antigen unknown.

The sequenced sample was PBMCs. V is TRBV7-8 and J is TRBJ1-2; D uncertain. This receptor was obtained from a female donor in good health and CMV-seronegative. CDR3 DNA sequence: TGTGCCACCAGACGCGTGGGCTACACCTTC. Protein sequence: CATRRVGYTF.